This T cell receptor beta chain was observed in a study of cytomegalovirus exposure and HLA in healthy donors. The primer mix had 60 Vbeta and 13 Jbeta primers. The method was immunoSEQ multiplex PCR; TCRdb's version includes in-frame clones alone and lacks a portion of them. The profile shows tens of thousands of clones, roughly 82% of them singletons. Looked up from germline, CDR1 is SGDLS and CDR2 is YYNGEE. Deletions cut 4 bases from V and 0 bases from J, with 17 bases between. This CDR3 is 16 amino acids long. Sample: PBMCs. This sequence joins TRBV9 and TRBJ2-7, with a possible D match to TRBD1 (6 bases). This clonotype was obtained from a man younger than 40 in good health and CMV-seropositive. CDR3 loop: CASSTTASGVSYEQYF. CDR3 bases: TGTGCCAGCAGCACGACGGCTTCAGGGGTCTCCTACGAGCAGTACTTC.